These T cell receptor beta chains were read from a single sample in a study of cytomegalovirus exposure and HLA in healthy donors. Sequencing used immunoSEQ multiplex PCR; TCRdb keeps in-frame clones, though not all of them. The sample includes 200,000 to 300,000 clones, about 90% seen only once; the top ten take 3.1%. Source material: PBMCs. These TCRs come from a woman aged 25 to 39 in good health and CMV-seronegative. Each CDR3 is given with its conserved first and last residue. The D gene is left open where the match is weak. The size field is filled for only some rows; it gives once, few, many or a size class.

NA,TRBJ1-5,NA,TRBV11-2,CASSFGVNQPQHF,TGTGCCAGCAGCTTCGGCGTCAATCAGCCCCAGCATTTT
NA,TRBJ2-3,NA,TRBV15,CATSMGSSTDTQYF,TGTGCCACCAGCATGGGGAGTAGCACAGATACGCAGTATTTT
NA,TRBJ2-5,once,TRBV11-2,CASSLAEETQYF,TGTGCCAGCAGCTTAGCAGAAGAGACCCAGTACTTC
NA,TRBJ2-7,NA,TRBV7-6,CASSFPGSYEQYF,TGTGCCAGCAGCTTCCCGGGATCATACGAGCAGTACTTC
TRBD1,TRBJ1-2,NA,TRBV28,CASSSGTGSYGYTF,TGTGCCAGCAGTTCCGGGACAGGGAGCTATGGCTACACCTTC
NA,TRBJ2-3,NA,TRBV2,CASRVYDTQYF,TGTGCCAGCAGGGTTTACGATACGCAGTATTTT
NA,TRBJ2-7,once,TRBV30,CACLTASGSEQYF,TGTGCCTGCCTGACAGCATCAGGGAGCGAGCAGTACTTC
TRBD1,TRBJ2-5,NA,TRBV10-1,CLRRLKRGQGETQYF,TGCCTCAGGCGTCTAAAGCGGGGACAGGGAGAGACCCAGTACTTC
TRBD1,TRBJ2-2,NA,TRBV5-4,CASSSGQQRNANTGELFF,TGTGCCAGCAGCTCGGGACAGCAGCGCAATGCGAACACCGGGGAGCTGTTTTTT
NA,TRBJ2-7,NA,TRBV27,CASSFPGGEQYF,TGTGCCAGCAGTTTCCCAGGAGGCGAGCAGTACTTC
NA,TRBJ2-3,NA,TRBV7-9,CASSLVYTDTQYF,TGTGCCAGCAGCTTAGTGTACACAGATACGCAGTATTTT
NA,TRBJ1-3,NA,TRBV7-6,CASSRSPKDSGNTIYF,TGTGCCAGCAGCAGGAGCCCTAAAGACTCTGGAAACACCATATATTTT
NA,TRBJ1-4,NA,TRBV7-9,CASSLAPDEKLFF,TGTGCCAGCAGCTTAGCGCCGGACGAAAAACTGTTTTTT
TRBD1,TRBJ2-7,NA,TRBV7-2,CASSWGQGSYEQYF,TGTGCCAGCAGCTGGGGACAGGGGTCCTACGAGCAGTACTTC
TRBD2,TRBJ2-1,once,TRBV2,CASSVAGVRNEQFF,TGTGCCAGCAGTGTAGCGGGAGTCCGGAATGAGCAGTTCTTC
NA,TRBJ2-3,once,TRBV9,CASKYIRIQQYF,TGTGCCAGCAAATACATCCGTATACAGCAGTATTTT
NA,TRBJ2-7,NA,TRBV19,CASSIGAPTSYEQYF,TGTGCCAGTAGTATAGGGGCTCCGACCTCCTACGAGCAGTACTTC
NA,TRBJ2-3,NA,TRBV4-3,CASSRGSTDTQYF,TGCGCCAGCAGCCGCGGGAGCACAGATACGCAGTATTTT
NA,TRBJ2-7,NA,TRBV5-5,CASSLDSTYEQYF,TGTGCCAGCAGCTTAGACTCGACCTACGAGCAGTACTTC
TRBD2,TRBJ2-3,NA,TRBV10-3,CAISGLTSESTDTQYF,TGTGCCATCAGTGGCTTGACTAGCGAAAGCACAGATACGCAGTATTTT
NA,TRBJ2-3,NA,TRBV5-6,CASSYDRKDTDTQYF,TGTGCCAGCAGCTATGACAGAAAAGATACAGATACGCAGTATTTT
NA,TRBJ1-1,NA,TRBV6-5,CASSYGSPENEAFF,TGTGCCAGCAGTTACGGGTCTCCCGAGAATGAAGCTTTCTTT
NA,TRBJ1-5,NA,TRBV5-6,CASSPRASNQPQHF,TGTGCCAGCAGCCCCCGCGCTAGCAATCAGCCCCAGCATTTT
NA,TRBJ2-5,NA,TRBV7-3,CASSKSDLETQYF,TGTGCCAGCAGCAAAAGTGATCTGGAGACCCAGTACTTC
NA,TRBJ1-5,NA,TRBV28,CASSPPGRNQPQHF,TGTGCCAGCAGTCCCCCCGGACGCAATCAGCCCCAGCATTTT
TRBD2,TRBJ2-1,NA,TRBV4-3,CASSQVSGTSGSAYNEQFF,TGCGCCAGCAGCCAAGTTTCTGGGACTAGCGGGAGTGCCTACAATGAGCAGTTCTTC
NA,TRBJ1-4,NA,TRBV5-6,CASSLGPHLFF,TGTGCCAGCAGCTTGGGACCGCATCTGTTTTTT
NA,TRBJ2-3,NA,TRBV5-4,CASSGGPGSMDTQYF,TGTGCCAGCAGCGGTGGGCCGGGTTCAATGGATACGCAGTATTTT
NA,TRBJ2-6,NA,TRBV30,CAWSRASGANVLTF,TGTGCCTGGAGCAGGGCCTCTGGGGCCAACGTCCTGACTTTC
NA,TRBJ2-7,NA,TRBV2,CASSGVYEQYF,TGTGCCAGCAGTGGTGTCTACGAGCAGTACTTC
NA,TRBJ1-5,NA,TRBV4-3,CASSQDLVGQPQHF,TGCGCCAGCAGCCAAGATTTGGTTGGTCAGCCCCAGCATTTT
NA,TRBJ1-2,few,TRBV4-2,CASSREGRGYTF,TGTGCCAGCAGCCGCGAAGGAAGGGGCTACACCTTC
TRBD2,TRBJ2-1,NA,TRBV6-5,CASSSLAGPMGEQFF,TGTGCCAGCAGTTCCCTAGCGGGCCCGATGGGTGAGCAGTTCTTC
NA,TRBJ2-1,NA,TRBV29-1,CSVEGGRGNEQFF,TGCAGCGTTGAGGGGGGCAGGGGCAATGAGCAGTTCTTC
NA,TRBJ2-3,NA,TRBV4-3,CASSQGREGADTQYF,TGCGCCAGCAGCCAAGGGCGGGAAGGCGCAGATACGCAGTATTTT
NA,TRBJ2-2,NA,TRBV28,CASSPSGELFF,TGTGCCAGCAGTCCTTCCGGGGAGCTGTTTTTT
TRBD2,TRBJ2-1,NA,TRBV9,CASSVGSGGYNEQFF,TGTGCCAGCAGCGTAGGTAGCGGGGGATACAATGAGCAGTTCTTC
NA,TRBJ1-5,NA,TRBV27,CASSLAESAEGNSNQPQHF,TGTGCCAGCAGTTTGGCTGAGAGCGCGGAGGGAAATAGCAATCAGCCCCAGCATTTT
TRBD1,TRBJ2-7,NA,TRBV5-1,CASSASGQGSGVNYEQYF,TGCGCCAGCAGCGCCTCGGGACAGGGTAGCGGAGTGAACTACGAGCAGTACTTC
TRBD1,TRBJ2-3,NA,TRBV27,CASSSPGQGGTDTQYF,TGTGCCAGCAGTTCACCGGGACAGGGAGGCACAGATACGCAGTATTTT
NA,TRBJ2-3,once,TRBV19,CASRSRAGTNTDTQYF,TGTGCCAGTCGCTCCCGAGCAGGGACGAACACAGATACGCAGTATTTT
TRBD2,TRBJ2-7,NA,TRBV27,CASSLDGGRVPYEQYF,TGTGCCAGCAGTTTGGACGGCGGGAGGGTGCCCTACGAGCAGTACTTC
TRBD2,TRBJ2-5,NA,TRBV14,CASSQEGWRERQETQYF,TGTGCCAGCAGCCAAGAAGGGTGGCGGGAGCGACAGGAGACCCAGTACTTC
NA,TRBJ1-5,few,TRBV21-1,CASSIRGDGNQPQHF,TGTGCCAGCAGCATTCGGGGCGACGGCAATCAGCCCCAGCATTTT
TRBD2,TRBJ2-7,NA,TRBV4-3,CASSQELSGSGEQYF,TGCGCCAGCAGCCAAGAACTTAGCGGGAGCGGCGAGCAGTACTTC
NA,TRBJ2-7,NA,TRBV11-2,CASSGGRGGTSYEQYF,TGTGCCAGCAGCGGCGGGCGTGGGGGGACGTCCTACGAGCAGTACTTC
NA,TRBJ2-6,NA,TRBV5-4,CASSLANVLTF,TGTGCCAGCAGCTTGGCAAACGTCCTGACTTTC
TRBD1,TRBJ2-7,once,TRBV4-1,CASSQDFGQGFYEQYF,TGCGCCAGCAGCCAAGATTTCGGACAGGGGTTCTACGAGCAGTACTTC
TRBD1,TRBJ2-3,NA,TRBV5-6,CASSTQQGQYTDTQYF,TGTGCCAGCAGCACACAACAGGGGCAATACACAGATACGCAGTATTTT
NA,TRBJ1-1,NA,TRBV30,CAWSSGLGTEAFF,TGTGCCTGGAGCTCCGGACTGGGGACGGAAGCTTTCTTT
NA,TRBJ2-7,NA,TRBV7-2,CASSPTPGGEQYF,TGTGCCAGCAGCCCGACCCCTGGGGGCGAGCAGTACTTC